The clone carrying this TCR beta chain was observed many times. The target antigen is unknown. These data belong to a study of metastatic and nonmetastatic thyroid tumors. Looking at the study overall: Repertoires from blood and tumor or nodule tissue of malignant and benign thyroid patients were compared.

All patients were treatment-naive before thyroid surgery. Original processing methods: Across clinicopathological groups, CDR3 differences served as the basis for building a distant-metastasis classifier for papillary thyroid cancer. TCRdb re-called clones from the PCR reads using MiXCR. Here the V and J calls rest on TCRdb's processing, not on the authors' analysis. The sample lists more than 20,000 clones; over 10% were seen once. The length of the CDR3 is 17 residues. Trimming took off 4 bases at V and 0 bases at J, with 13 bases between the two ends. Germline assignment: CDR1 LGHNA and CDR2 YNFKEQ. Broader study findings: Versus benign nodules, malignant thyroid tumors reportedly had significantly higher TCR beta diversity, in blood and tumor.

The sequenced sample consisted of blood. J is TRBJ1-6 and V is TRBV4-2; D gene unclear. This TCR was sampled from a female donor with papillary thyroid cancer or a benign thyroid nodule (not recorded which). Some clones in this sample may be carry-over from other donors' samples. The CDR3 spells CASSREYGSSYNSPLHF. The CDR3 nucleotides are TGTGCCAGCAGCCGGGAGTACGGGAGCTCCTATAATTCACCCCTCCACTTT.